This T cell receptor (beta chain) was sequenced during a study of long-term antiretroviral therapy in people with HIV. Trimming stripped 3 bases from V and 5 bases from J, with 13 bases between. The CDR3 extends over 15 amino acids. Germline V gives CDR1 LGHNA, CDR2 YSLEER. In its sample, this clone was seen once. Sequencing used immunoSEQ v3.0 at survey level. Only in-frame clones appear in the TCRdb table, and some are missing; sequencing was by immunoSEQ multiplex PCR. The sample consists of 20,000 to 25,000 clones, around 84% of them appearing once. The sequencing used unsorted PBMCs, collected 1.9 years after starting antiretroviral therapy. The clonotype comes from a woman in her fifties or sixties with HIV. The chain has TRBV4-3 and TRBJ1-4; D possibly corresponds to TRBD1 (5 bases). CDR3 sequence reads: CASSHSRDSNEKLFF. The DNA for the CDR3 is TGCGCCAGCAGCCACAGCCGGGACTCAAATGAAAAACTGTTTTTT.